Shown below are 7 T cell receptor beta chains from a single sample sequenced in a study of blood T cell repertoires in COVID-19. Measured with immunoSEQ multiplex PCR; TCRdb has only the in-frame clones, and not every one. The table lists 88,000 or so clones, approximately 89% of them singletons. Material: peripheral blood. These receptors all stem from a man aged 50-60 years with acute or convalescent COVID-19.

The rearrangement joins TRBV25-1 to TRBJ1-5; D might be TRBD1 (6 bases). This CDR3 comprises 16 residues. The ends were cut back, 2 bases at V and 5 bases at J, with 16 bases in the middle. Germline V gives CDR1 MGHDK, CDR2 SYGVNS. The CDR3 sequence is CASSEARGGRDQPQHF. The CDR3 nucleotides are TGTGCCAGCAGTGAAGCAAGGGGGGGCAGGGATCAGCCCCAGCATTTT.

This clone came up a few times. V usage is TRBV6-2 or TRBV6-3 and J usage is TRBJ2-1; D may be TRBD2 (5 bases). The V and J ends lost 6 bases and 7 bases respectively, with 13 bases between them. This CDR3 is 13 amino acids long. The germline gives CDR1 MNHEY, CDR2 SVGEGT. The CDR3 nucleotides read TGTGCCAGCAGCCCACCACCGGGGAATGAGCAGTTCTTC. Amino acids: CASSPPPGNEQFF.

The chain joins TRBV14 to TRBJ2-3, with 7 bases aligning to TRBD2. The CDR3 runs 16 residues. Per the germline V gene, CDR1 is SGHDN and CDR2 is FVKESK. V lost 2 bases, J lost 0 bases, and 5 bases stayed unmatched. DNA for the CDR3: TGTGCCAGCAGCCAACGACTAGCACCCAGCACAGATACGCAGTATTTT. Amino acids: CASSQRLAPSTDTQYF.

The CDR3 DNA sequence: TGTGCCAGCAGTGAAGCGTGGGGGGGGCGGGTAGCGGACCAAGAGACCCAGTACTTC. Translating it yields CASSEAWGGRVADQETQYF. The chain joins TRBV6-1 to TRBJ2-5, with a tentative D call TRBD2 (7 bases). This CDR3 is built from 19 residues. Trimming removed 0 bases at V and 0 bases at J, with 20 bases between. Per the germline V gene, CDR1 is MNHNS and CDR2 is SASEGT.

The count of this clone is one. The gene calls are TRBV25-1 and TRBJ1-1; D is possibly TRBD1 (5 bases). The germline V gene encodes CDR1 MGHDK and CDR2 SYGVNS. CDR3 length: 14 amino acids. V gave up 2 bases and J gave up 1 base, with 8 bases separating them. In DNA, the CDR3 is TGTGCCAGCAGTGAAATGACAGAGAACACTGAAGCTTTCTTT. Its translation is CASSEMTENTEAFF.

This chain uses TRBV19 with TRBJ2-3; TRBD1 agrees at 7 bases. Germline CDR1 and CDR2: LNHDA and SQIVND (reference sequence). The CDR3 covers 15 residues. J gave up 0 bases and V 5 bases, and 5 bases lay outside the gene matches. CDR3 in amino acids: CASSQGGSSTDTQYF. The DNA of the CDR3 is TGTGCCAGTAGTCAAGGGGGCTCTAGCACAGATACGCAGTATTTT.

The chain links TRBV4-3 to TRBJ2-2, with D possibly being TRBD1 (5 bases). CDR1 is LGHNA, CDR2 YSLEER, per germline. This CDR3 spans 15 amino acids. V was trimmed by 6 bases and J by 1 base, leaving 12 bases between them. CDR3 bases: TGCGCCAGCAGTCAACACCAGGGGAACACCGGGGAGCTGTTTTTT. Its translation is CASSQHQGNTGELFF.